A single sample gave rise to the 15 T cell receptor beta chains below, sequenced in a study of early T cells in non-severe SARS-CoV-2 infection. TCRdb reanalysed the 5' RACE reads using MiXCR and keeps one entry per CDR3 protein. The sample lists some 25,000 distinct CDR3 sequences, more than 4.5% seen once, with approximately 0.9% in the top ten. The sample consisted of whole blood. The receptors were gathered from an adult who was a healthcare worker with PCR-confirmed SARS-CoV-2 infection or an uninfected control (not recorded which).

This clonotype was seen repeatedly, ten times or more. This chain uses TRBV27 with TRBJ1-2; weak D call: TRBD1 (6 bases). The CDR3 runs to 13 residues. Trimming removed 6 bases from V and 4 bases from J, with 12 bases in between. Germline-derived CDR1 and CDR2 are MNHEY and SMNVEV (reference sequence). Here the CDR3 DNA reads TGTGCCAGCAGGGTACAGGGTACCTATGGCTACACCTTC. Amino acid sequence: CASRVQGTYGYTF.

The chain is built from TRBV27 and TRBJ2-7; D assignment may be TRBD1 or TRBD2 (7 bases each). The CDR3 totals 16 residues. Trimming shortened V by 1 base and J by 2 bases, and 15 bases separated the two germline ends. Germline assignment: CDR1 MNHEY and CDR2 SMNVEV (reference sequence). CDR3 nucleotides: TGTGCCAGCAGTTTATGGAACCAGGGGGGGACCTACGAGCAGTACTTC. Its protein product is CASSLWNQGGTYEQYF.

The table lists this clonotype with many counts. The V call is TRBV29-1, the J call TRBJ1-3; no reliable D call. This CDR3 has 14 amino acids. The germline V and J ends were trimmed by 4 bases and 1 base, with 11 bases remaining between them. The germline CDR1 and CDR2 sequences are SQVTM and ANQGSEA. CDR3 nucleotide sequence: TGCAGCGTTGCCCGGAGCAGATCTGGAAACACCATATATTTT. Its protein is CSVARSRSGNTIYF.

This clonotype showed up just a few times. The genes are TRBV6-2 or TRBV6-3 and TRBJ2-7; 9 nucleotides line up with TRBD1. Germline-derived CDR1 and CDR2 are MNHEY and SVGEGT. V shed 2 bases, J shed 2 bases, and the junction held 4 bases outside the gene matches. The CDR3 runs 15 residues. The CDR3 region is CASSYLWDRAYEQYF. CDR3 nucleotides: TGTGCCAGCAGTTACCTGTGGGACAGGGCCTACGAGCAGTACTTC.

The rearrangement links TRBV6-2 or TRBV6-3 to TRBJ1-1; no firm D call. V lost 5 bases and J 8 bases, leaving 18 bases between the germline ends. Looked up from germline, CDR1 is MNHEY and CDR2 is SVGEGT. The CDR3 is 14 residues long. CDR3 amino acids: CASSTVREIMEAFF. In DNA form, the CDR3 reads TGTGCCAGCAGTACCGTCCGGGAGATTATGGAAGCTTTCTTT.

This clonotype has ten or more counts. The chain recombines TRBV6-6 with TRBJ1-2; TRBD1 is a possible D gene (5 bases). Germline V CDR1 and CDR2: MNHNY, SVGAGI (reference sequence). The CDR3 spans 14 residues. V was trimmed by 5 bases and J by 6 bases, leaving 16 bases between them. CDR3 residues: CASSPYGLGDGYTF. For the CDR3, the DNA is TGTGCCAGCAGTCCCTATGGGCTAGGGGATGGCTACACCTTC.

Points on this clonotype: This clone may be a read error of a much larger clone one base away. The chain links TRBV29-1 to TRBJ2-7, with TRBD1 identical over 11 bases. From germline, CDR1 is SQVTM and CDR2 ANQGSEA. The junction had 8 bases not matched to a gene; V was cut back by 4 bases and J by 3 bases. The CDR3 is 15 amino acids. The CDR3 spells CSVVHTGTGGYEQYF. The CDR3 region has the DNA TGCAGCGTTGTACATACCGGGACAGGGGGCTACGAGCAGTACTTC.

Note on this clonotype: The junction and the germline gene differ at one end; a read error may be behind it. The chain couples TRBV12-3 or TRBV12-4 to TRBJ2-7; tentative D call: TRBD1 (5 bases). The CDR3 runs to 14 residues. CDR3 residues: CASGHGAAVYEQYF. The DNA of the CDR3 is TGTGCCAGCGGGCATGGGGCGGCGGTCTACGAACAGTACTTC.

The V gene is TRBV2, the J gene TRBJ1-2; the D is unclear. The CDR3 sequence is 14 residues long. Germline lookup yields CDR1 SNHLY and CDR2 FYNNEI. Trimming cost V 1 base and J 4 bases, with 10 bases left between them. The CDR3 sequence: CASSEGTLLYGYTF. The CDR3 DNA sequence: TGTGCCAGCAGTGAAGGGACCCTCCTCTATGGCTACACCTTC.

This clonotype has only a few counts. The chain has TRBV3-1 and TRBJ2-7; D may be TRBD2 (6 bases). Trimming pared 4 bases from V and 4 bases from J, leaving 11 bases between. The CDR3 runs to 13 residues. The germline CDR1 and CDR2 sequences are LGHDT and YNNKEL (reference sequence). Here the CDR3 DNA reads TGTGCCAGCAGCCTCACAGGAGGGTACGAGCAGTACTTC. This translates into CASSLTGGYEQYF.

This clonotype was seen many times. The chain carries TRBV7-8 and TRBJ1-1; D is ambiguous. V was shortened by 0 bases and J by 1 base, with 12 bases between the two germline ends. Germline loops: CDR1 SGHVS, CDR2 FQNEAQ. The CDR3 covers 16 residues. CDR3 protein: CASSLAPGVGNTEAFF. The CDR3 coding sequence is TGTGCCAGCAGCTTAGCGCCCGGGGTTGGGAACACTGAAGCTTTCTTT.

This clonotype showed up many times. The V call is TRBV12-3 or TRBV12-4, the J call TRBJ1-2, with D unclear. Between the trimmed V and J ends, which lost 7 bases and 2 bases, there was a span of 14 bases. CDR3 size: 14 residues. CDR3 nucleotides: TGTGCCAGCATCCCCAGTCGGGCGAACTATGGCTACACCTTC. Encoded protein: CASIPSRANYGYTF.

This clonotype was seen ten or more times. The rearrangement joins TRBV7-6 to TRBJ2-7; D is perhaps TRBD1 (5 bases). Germline V gene data show CDR1 as SGHVS and CDR2 as FNYEAQ. The CDR3 length is 14 residues. V lost 5 bases and J lost 0, with 11 bases in between. CDR3 bases: TGTGCCAGCAGCCAGAGAGACAGCTCCTACGAGCAGTACTTC. It yields the protein CASSQRDSSYEQYF.

The rearrangement links TRBV19 to TRBJ2-1, with D perhaps matching TRBD1 (7 bases). This CDR3 is built from 15 residues. The germline CDR1 and CDR2 sequences are LNHDA and SQIVND (reference sequence). V lost 2 bases and J 2 bases, leaving 10 bases between the germline ends. CDR3 residues: CASSITGEAYNEQFF. CDR3 nucleotides: TGTGCCAGTAGTATAACAGGGGAGGCCTACAATGAGCAGTTCTTC.

This chain connects TRBV6-5 to TRBJ1-2, with TRBD1 as a possible D gene (5 bases). The CDR3 runs 18 residues. V dropped 2 bases and J dropped 1 base, with 20 bases sitting between them. Germline-derived CDR1 and CDR2 are MNHEY and SVGAGI. CDR3 in amino acids: CASSYEVDPGPLNYGYTF. The CDR3 DNA follows: TGTGCCAGCAGTTACGAGGTTGATCCAGGGCCCCTTAACTATGGCTACACCTTC.